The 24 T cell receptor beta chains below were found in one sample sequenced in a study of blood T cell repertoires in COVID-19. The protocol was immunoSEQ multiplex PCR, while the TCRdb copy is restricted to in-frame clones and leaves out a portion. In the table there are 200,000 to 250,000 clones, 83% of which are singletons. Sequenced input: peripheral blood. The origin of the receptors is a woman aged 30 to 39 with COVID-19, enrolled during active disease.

CDR3 DNA: TGTGCCAGTAGTATAGACCTTAACAGGTTGAACACTGAAGCTTTCTTT. The encoded protein is CASSIDLNRLNTEAFF. The gene calls are TRBV19 and TRBJ1-1; TRBD1 is a possible D gene (5 bases). The CDR3 contains 16 residues. The V end lost 0 bases, the J end lost 0 bases, and 11 bases lay between the germline ends. Germline-derived CDR1 and CDR2 are LNHDA and SQIVND (reference sequence).

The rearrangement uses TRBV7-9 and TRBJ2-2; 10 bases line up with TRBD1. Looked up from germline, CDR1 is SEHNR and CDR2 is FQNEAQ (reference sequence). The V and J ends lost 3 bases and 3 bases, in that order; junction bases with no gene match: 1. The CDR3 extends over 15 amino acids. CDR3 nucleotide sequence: TGTGCCAGCAGCTTGGGGACAGGGGACACCGGGGAGCTGTTTTTT. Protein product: CASSLGTGDTGELFF. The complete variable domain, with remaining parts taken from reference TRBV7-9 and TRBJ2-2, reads DTGVSQNPRHKITKRGQNVTFRCDPISEHNRLYWYRQTLGQGPEFLTYFQNEAQLEKSRLLSDRFSAERPKGSFSTLEIQRTEQGDSAMYLCASSLGTGDTGELFFGEGSRLTVL.

CDR3 amino acids: CASSPRQGAHNEQFF. The CDR3 region has the DNA TGTGCCAGCTCACCTCGACAGGGGGCACACAATGAGCAGTTCTTC. This chain links TRBV18 with TRBJ2-1, with 10 bases lining up with TRBD1. Germline V gene lookup returns CDR1 KGHSH and CDR2 LQKENI. This CDR3 has 15 residues. With V trimmed by 3 bases and J by 5 bases, 4 bases remained unmatched.

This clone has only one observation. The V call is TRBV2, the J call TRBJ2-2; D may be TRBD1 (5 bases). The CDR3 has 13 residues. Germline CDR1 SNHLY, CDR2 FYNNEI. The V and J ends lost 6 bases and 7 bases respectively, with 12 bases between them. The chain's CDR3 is CASRRGFDGELFF. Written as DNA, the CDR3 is TGTGCCAGCAGAAGGGGATTTGACGGGGAGCTGTTTTTT. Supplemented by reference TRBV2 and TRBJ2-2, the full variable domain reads EPEVTQTPSHQVTQMGQEVILRCVPISNHLYFYWYRQILGQKVEFLVSFYNNEISEKSEIFDDQFSVERPDGSNFTLKIRSTKLEDSAMYFCASRRGFDGELFFGEGSRLTVL.

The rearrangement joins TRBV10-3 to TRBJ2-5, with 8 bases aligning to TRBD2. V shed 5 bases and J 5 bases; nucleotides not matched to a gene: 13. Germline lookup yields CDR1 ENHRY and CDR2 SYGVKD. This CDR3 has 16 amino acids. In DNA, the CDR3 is TGTGCCATCAGTTTGGGTAGTGCGAGCGGGAGTGAGACCCAGTACTTC. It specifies CAISLGSASGSETQYF.

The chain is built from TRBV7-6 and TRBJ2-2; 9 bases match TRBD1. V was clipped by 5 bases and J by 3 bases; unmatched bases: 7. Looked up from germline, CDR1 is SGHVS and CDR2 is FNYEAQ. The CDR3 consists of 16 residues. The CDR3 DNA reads TGTGCCAGCAGCCCCGCCGGGACAGGGTACACCGGGGAGCTGTTTTTT. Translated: CASSPAGTGYTGELFF.

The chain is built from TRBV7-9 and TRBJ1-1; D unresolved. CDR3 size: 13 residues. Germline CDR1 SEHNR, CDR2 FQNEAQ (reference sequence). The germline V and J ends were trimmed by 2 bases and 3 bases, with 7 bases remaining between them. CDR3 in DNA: TGTGCCAGCAGCTTATACTCCGACACTGAAGCTTTCTTT. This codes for CASSLYSDTEAFF.

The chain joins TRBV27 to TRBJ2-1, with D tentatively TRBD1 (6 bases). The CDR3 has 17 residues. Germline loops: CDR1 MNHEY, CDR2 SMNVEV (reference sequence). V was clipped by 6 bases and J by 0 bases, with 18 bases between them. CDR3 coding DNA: TGTGCCAGCAGACCCCCCAGGGGACATAGCTCCTACAATGAGCAGTTCTTC. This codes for CASRPPRGHSSYNEQFF.

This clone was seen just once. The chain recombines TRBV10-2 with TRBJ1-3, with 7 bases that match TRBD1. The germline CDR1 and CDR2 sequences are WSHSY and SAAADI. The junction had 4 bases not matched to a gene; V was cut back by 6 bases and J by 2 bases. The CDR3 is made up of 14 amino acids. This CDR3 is CASRATGAGNTIYF. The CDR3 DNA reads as TGCGCCAGCAGAGCCACAGGGGCTGGAAACACCATATATTTT.

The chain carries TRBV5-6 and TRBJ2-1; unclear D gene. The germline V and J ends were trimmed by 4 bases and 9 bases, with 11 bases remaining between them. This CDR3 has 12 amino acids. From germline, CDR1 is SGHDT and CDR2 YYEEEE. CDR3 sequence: CASSRMTPEQFF. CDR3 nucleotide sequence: TGTGCCAGCAGCCGCATGACACCTGAGCAGTTCTTC.

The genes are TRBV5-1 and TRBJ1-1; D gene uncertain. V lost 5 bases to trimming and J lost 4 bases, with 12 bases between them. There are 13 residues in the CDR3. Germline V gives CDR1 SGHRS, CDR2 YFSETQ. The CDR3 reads CASRPYLSTEAFF. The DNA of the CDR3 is TGCGCCAGCAGGCCTTATCTGAGCACTGAAGCTTTCTTT.

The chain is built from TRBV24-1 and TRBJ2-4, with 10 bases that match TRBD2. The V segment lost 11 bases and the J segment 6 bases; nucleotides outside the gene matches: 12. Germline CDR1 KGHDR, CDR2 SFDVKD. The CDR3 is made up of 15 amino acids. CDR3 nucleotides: TGTGCCATTATACCTAGCGGGAGTCGTGGAAACATTCAGTACTTC. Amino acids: CAIIPSGSRGNIQYF.

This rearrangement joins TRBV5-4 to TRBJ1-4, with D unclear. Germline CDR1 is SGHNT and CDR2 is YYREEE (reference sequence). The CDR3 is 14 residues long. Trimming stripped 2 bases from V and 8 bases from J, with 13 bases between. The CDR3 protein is CASSFGQQREKLFF. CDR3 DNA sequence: TGTGCCAGCAGCTTCGGGCAGCAGCGGGAAAAACTGTTTTTT.

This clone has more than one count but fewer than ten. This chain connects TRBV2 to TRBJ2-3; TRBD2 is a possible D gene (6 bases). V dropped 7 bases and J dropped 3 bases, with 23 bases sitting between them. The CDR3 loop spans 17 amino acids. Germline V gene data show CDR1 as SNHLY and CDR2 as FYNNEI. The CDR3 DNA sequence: TGTGCCAGCACCCTAGGGATCCGGTCGGGGGTTACAGATACGCAGTATTTT. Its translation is CASTLGIRSGVTDTQYF.

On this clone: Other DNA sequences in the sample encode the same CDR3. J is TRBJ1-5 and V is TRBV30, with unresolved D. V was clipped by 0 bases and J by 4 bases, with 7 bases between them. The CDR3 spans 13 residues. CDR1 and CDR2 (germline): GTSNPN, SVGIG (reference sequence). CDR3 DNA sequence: TGTGCCTGGAGTGTACGTGAGAATCAGCCCCAGCATTTT. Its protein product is CAWSVRENQPQHF.

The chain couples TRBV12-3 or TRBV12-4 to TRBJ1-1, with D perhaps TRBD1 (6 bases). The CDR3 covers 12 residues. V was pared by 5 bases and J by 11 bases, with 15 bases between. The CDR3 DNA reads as TGTGCCAGCAGTGCGGGAGGGGGGGGTGCTTTCTTT. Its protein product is CASSAGGGGAFF.

The CDR3 coding sequence is TGTGCCAGCAGCAAAGCGGGAACAGGGGGCGCCCGCGGTGGCTACACCTTC. This codes for CASSKAGTGGARGGYTF. This chain joins TRBV21-1 and TRBJ1-2; TRBD1 reflects the table's D call only, with no check against the DNA. TRBV21-1 is a listed pseudogene. This CDR3 is 17 amino acids long.

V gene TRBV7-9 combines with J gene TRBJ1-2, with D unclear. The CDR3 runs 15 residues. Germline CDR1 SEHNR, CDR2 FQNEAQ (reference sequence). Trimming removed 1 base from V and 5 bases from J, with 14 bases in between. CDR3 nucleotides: TGTGCCAGCAGCTTAGATACCGCCTCGGGGTATGGCTACACCTTC. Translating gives CASSLDTASGYGYTF. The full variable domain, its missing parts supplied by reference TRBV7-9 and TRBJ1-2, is DTGVSQNPRHKITKRGQNVTFRCDPISEHNRLYWYRQTLGQGPEFLTYFQNEAQLEKSRLLSDRFSAERPKGSFSTLEIQRTEQGDSAMYLCASSLDTASGYGYTFGSGTRLTVV.

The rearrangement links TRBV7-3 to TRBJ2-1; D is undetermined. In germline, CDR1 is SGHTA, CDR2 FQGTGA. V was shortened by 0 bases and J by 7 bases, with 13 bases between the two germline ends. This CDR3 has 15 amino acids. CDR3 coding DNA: TGTGCCAGCAGCTTAACATTCGCCCTCGGGAATGAGCAGTTCTTC. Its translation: CASSLTFALGNEQFF.

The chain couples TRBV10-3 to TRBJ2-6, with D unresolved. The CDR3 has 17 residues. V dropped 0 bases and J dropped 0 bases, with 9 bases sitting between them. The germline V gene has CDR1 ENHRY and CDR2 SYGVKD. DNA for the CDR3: TGTGCCATCAGTGAGTCGGAGTTTCTCTCTGGGGCCAACGTCCTGACTTTC. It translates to CAISESEFLSGANVLTF.

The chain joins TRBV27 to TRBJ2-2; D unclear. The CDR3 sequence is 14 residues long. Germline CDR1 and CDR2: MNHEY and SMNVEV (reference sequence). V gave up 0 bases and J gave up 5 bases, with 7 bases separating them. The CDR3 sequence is CASSLSRLTGELFF. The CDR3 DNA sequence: TGTGCCAGCAGTTTATCCAGGTTGACCGGGGAGCTGTTTTTT.

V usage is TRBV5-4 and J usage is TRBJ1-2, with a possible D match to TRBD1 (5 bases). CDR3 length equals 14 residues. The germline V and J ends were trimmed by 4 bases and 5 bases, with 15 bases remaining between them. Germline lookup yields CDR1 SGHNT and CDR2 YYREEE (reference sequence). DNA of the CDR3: TGTGCCAGCAGCGACCGGGTACAGGTTTATGGCTACACCTTC. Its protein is CASSDRVQVYGYTF.

The CDR3 loop reads CASTSPGQGVHEQYF. As DNA, the CDR3 is TGTGCCAGCACATCCCCGGGACAGGGGGTCCACGAGCAGTACTTC. J is TRBJ2-7 and V is TRBV2, with TRBD1 identical over 11 bases. V was clipped by 7 bases and J by 5 bases; unmatched bases: 10. The V gene's germline CDR1 is SNHLY and CDR2 FYNNEI. This CDR3 contains 15 residues.

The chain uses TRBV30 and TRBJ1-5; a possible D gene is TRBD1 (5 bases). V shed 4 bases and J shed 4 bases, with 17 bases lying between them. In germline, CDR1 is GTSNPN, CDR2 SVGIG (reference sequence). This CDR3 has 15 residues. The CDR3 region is CAWMEGSAGNQPQHF. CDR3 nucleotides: TGTGCCTGGATGGAGGGGTCCGCGGGGAATCAGCCCCAGCATTTT. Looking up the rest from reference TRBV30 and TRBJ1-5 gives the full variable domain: SQTIHQWPATLVQPVGSPLSLECTVEGTSNPNLYWYRQAAGRGLQLLFYSVGIGQISSEVPQNLSASRPQDRQFILSSKKLLLSDSGFYLCAWMEGSAGNQPQHFGDGTRLSIL.